This note documents a single T cell receptor beta chain sequence. Its antigen target is currently unknown. Base qualities are missing; no much larger clone stands one base away. The label giving this sample's time point can be read as: cells obtained before transplantation from donor or recipient. CD3+CD4+ and CD3+CD8+ populations were FACS-sorted from unstimulated pre-transplant donor and recipient cells taken from spleen or lymph nodes. This record comes from a study of graft-versus-host responses after intestinal transplantation (dated by TCRdb to about 2021). About the study as a whole: Multivisceral, liver-intestinal, or isolated intestinal transplants were received by the recipients. A peak of at least 4% donor T cells among recipient peripheral blood mononuclear cells was the definition used for donor T cell macrochimerism. Every recipient was given anti-thymocyte globulin induction, then maintenance tacrolimus and steroids for 2 to 4 years. After intestinal transplantation, graft-versus-host and host-versus-graft alloreactive T cell clones were followed in the graft, circulation and bone marrow using bulk TCR-beta CDR3 sequencing. The cohort enrolled under 25 intestinal transplant recipients including one retransplant, and a few patients lacking pretransplant specimens were excluded. To identify alloreactive clones, pre-transplant mixed lymphocyte reaction products were sequenced and compared with unstimulated pre-transplant donor and recipient T cells. Instead of going to the commercial service, samples from a few later patients were sequenced in-house on an Illumina MiSeq and processed with MiXCR. The full study reports these points: In patients with donor T cell macrochimerism, the allografts had high GvH to HvG T cell clonal ratios. Early after transplant, peak levels of circulating GvH clones were found to be associated with declines in HvG clones. The conclusions were limited by the relatively low number and heterogeneity of the intestinal transplant patients. GvH clones were found in recipient bone marrow, and some of the GvH clones appeared earlier in ileal mucosa or blood, which is consistent with an intestinal mucosal origin.

The germline V end is reduced by 0 bases and the J end by 5 bases; junction bases left unmatched: 3. The CDR3 has 15 amino acids, counting the end cysteine and phenylalanine. The CDR3 DNA has 45 bases and is translated from base 1. The germline V gene (reference sequence) specifies MNHNY as CDR1 and SVGAGI as CDR2. Library preparation employed the immunoSEQ multiplex PCR assay. In most patients, genomic DNA was isolated using the Qiagen DNeasy Blood and Tissue Kit and sent frozen to Adaptive Biotechnologies for TCR sequencing. For most patients, high-throughput TCR-beta CDR3 sequencing of genomic DNA was performed by Adaptive Biotechnologies. Regarding the original processing steps: TCR sequencing data for 15 to 20 patients were retrieved from Adaptive's ImmunoSEQ software; three other patients were processed with MiXCR and VDJtools. To correct CD4 versus CD8 sorting errors, any sequence found in both subsets at a frequency ratio below 5:1 was removed. CDR3 nucleotide sequences shared between donor and recipient were removed because their origin could not be assigned. To count as alloreactive, a clone needed at least 2-fold expansion over unstimulated cells and a minimum CFSE-low frequency of 0.002% (template counts) or 0.001% (read counts). Clones detected in sequenced pre-transplant spleen, lymph node, or MLR CFSE-low populations of the donor or recipient were defined as mappable. The cumulative frequency of alloreactive clones was calculated as a percentage of all sequences, weighted by copy number. TCRdb holds this immuneACCESS table with in-frame rearrangements only. Some clones are missing; in checked studies, unresolved V genes explain under half, and the rest has no known cause. V and J calls and clone size are copied from that table; D and trimming were computed from the DNA. Within this sample are 60,000 to 90,000 clones, with roughly 88% of them counted one time only. The ten largest clonotypes hold 1.3% of the sample.

The source is a human donor who received an intestinal transplant. The sequence joins TRBV6-6 to TRBJ1-5; 8 central bases correspond to TRBD1. The input for sequencing was unstimulated CD8+ T cells sorted from spleen or lymph node cells, taken before intestinal transplant. In nucleotide form, the sequence is TGTGCCAGCAGTTACTCGACAGGGGAGTATCAGCCCCAGCATTTT. Its protein is CASSYSTGEYQPQHF.